What follows is one T cell receptor beta chain and its context. What it recognizes is unknown. 13 Jbeta primers and 60 Vbeta primers were used for the PCR. Using immunoSEQ multiplex PCR, the repertoire was profiled, and TCRdb retains in-frame clones only, with some absent. The data hold over 120,000 clones, with 75% to 90% observed a single time. The entry originates in a study of cytomegalovirus exposure and HLA in healthy donors. CDR3 length: 17 amino acids. Per germline, CDR1 LNHNV and CDR2 YYDKDF (reference sequence). The J segment lost 5 bases and the V segment lost 0 bases, leaving 9 bases of the junction unmatched. The study, taken as a whole, reports: It was taken for granted in presence/absence analyses that sequencing depth across donors was roughly uniform.

The source is a woman in her 30s in good health and CMV-seronegative. V is TRBV15 and J is TRBJ2-3; 9 bases fit TRBD1. The sequenced material came from PBMCs. The CDR3 sequence is CATSRDLVRTGEDTQYF. The DNA for the CDR3 is TGTGCCACCAGCAGAGATCTTGTCAGGACAGGGGAAGATACGCAGTATTTT.